The T cell receptor beta chain under discussion was sequenced for a study of T cells in Graves' hyperthyroidism and ophthalmopathy. CDR3 size: 16 residues. The germline gives CDR1 DFQATT, CDR2 SNEGSKA (reference sequence). Deletions cut 3 bases from V and 4 bases from J, with 19 bases between. The table lists this clonotype with many counts. The PBMCs studied were ones that came from roughly 11 ml fresh peripheral blood. The investigators amplified TCR beta CDR3 regions from RNA transcripts. A first-round RT-PCR of the TCR CDR3 used the HTBI primer set. From the multiplex PCR reads, TCRdb called clonotypes with MiXCR, one entry per CDR3 protein. Of 350,000 to 500,000 distinct CDR3 sequences in the sample, approximately 15% are singletons; the top ten hold 5% to 6%.

The TCR comes from a woman aged 18 to 35 with Graves' hyperthyroidism. This chain joins TRBV20-1 and TRBJ1-5; D gene ambiguous. The specimen sequenced was blood. The CDR3 spells CSASLGASHTNQPQHF. As DNA, the CDR3 is TGCAGTGCTAGTCTTGGAGCAAGCCACACAAATCAGCCCCAGCATTTT.